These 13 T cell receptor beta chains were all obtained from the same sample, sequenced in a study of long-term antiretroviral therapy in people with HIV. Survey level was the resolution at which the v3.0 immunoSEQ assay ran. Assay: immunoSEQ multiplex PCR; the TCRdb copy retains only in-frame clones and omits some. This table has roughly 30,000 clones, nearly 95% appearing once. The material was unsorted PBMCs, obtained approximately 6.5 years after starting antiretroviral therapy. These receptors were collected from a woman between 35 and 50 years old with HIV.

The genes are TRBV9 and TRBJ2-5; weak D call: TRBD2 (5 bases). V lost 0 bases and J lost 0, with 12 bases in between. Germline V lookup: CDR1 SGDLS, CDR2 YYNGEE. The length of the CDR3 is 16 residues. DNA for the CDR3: TGTGCCAGCAGCGTAGGTTCCGGCGGGTACCAAGAGACCCAGTACTTC. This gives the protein CASSVGSGGYQETQYF.

CDR3 bases: TGTGCCAGTAGGTGGGACAGGGGTAGTTCACCCCTCCACTTT. It is translated as CASRWDRGSSPLHF. This chain joins TRBV19 and TRBJ1-6; 10 bases fit TRBD1. The length of the CDR3 is 14 residues. J lost 9 bases, V lost 6 bases, and 5 bases had no gene match. Germline V gene data show CDR1 as LNHDA and CDR2 as SQIVND (reference sequence).

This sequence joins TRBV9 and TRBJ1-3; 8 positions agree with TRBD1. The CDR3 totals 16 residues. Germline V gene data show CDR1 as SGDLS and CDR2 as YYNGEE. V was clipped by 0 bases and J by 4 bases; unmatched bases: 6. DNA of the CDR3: TGTGCCAGCAGCGTAGGTTTAGGGGACAGGGGAAACACCATATATTTT. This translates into CASSVGLGDRGNTIYF.

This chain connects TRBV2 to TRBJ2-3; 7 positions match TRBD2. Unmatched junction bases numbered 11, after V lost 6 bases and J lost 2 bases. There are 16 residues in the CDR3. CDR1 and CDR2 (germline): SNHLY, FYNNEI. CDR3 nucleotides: TGTGCCAGCAGGAAAGGTCAAGCGGGGCTCACAGATACGCAGTATTTT. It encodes CASRKGQAGLTDTQYF.

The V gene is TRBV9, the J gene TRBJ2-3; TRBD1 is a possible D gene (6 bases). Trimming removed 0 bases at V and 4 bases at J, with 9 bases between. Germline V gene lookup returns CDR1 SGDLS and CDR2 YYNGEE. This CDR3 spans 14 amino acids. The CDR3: CASSVAGTSDTQYF. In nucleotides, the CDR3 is TGTGCCAGCAGCGTAGCTGGGACATCAGATACGCAGTATTTT.

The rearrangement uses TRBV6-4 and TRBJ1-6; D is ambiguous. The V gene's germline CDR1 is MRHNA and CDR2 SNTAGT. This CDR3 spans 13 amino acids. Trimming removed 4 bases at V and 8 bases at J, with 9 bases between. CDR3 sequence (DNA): TGTGCCAGCAGTGCCTCTCCACATTCACCCCTCCACTTT. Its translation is CASSASPHSPLHF.

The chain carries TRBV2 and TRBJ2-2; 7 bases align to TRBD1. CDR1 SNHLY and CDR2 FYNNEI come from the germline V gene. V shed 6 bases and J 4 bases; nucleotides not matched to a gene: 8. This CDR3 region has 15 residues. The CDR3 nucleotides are TGTGCCAGCAGGCTCACGGACAGGACCACCGGGGAGCTGTTTTTT. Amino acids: CASRLTDRTTGELFF.

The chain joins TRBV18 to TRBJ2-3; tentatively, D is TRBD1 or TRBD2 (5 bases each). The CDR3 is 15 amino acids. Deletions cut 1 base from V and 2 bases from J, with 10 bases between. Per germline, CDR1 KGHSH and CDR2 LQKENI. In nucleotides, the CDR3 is TGTGCCAGCTCACCACGGGACCCGATCACAGATACGCAGTATTTT. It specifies CASSPRDPITDTQYF. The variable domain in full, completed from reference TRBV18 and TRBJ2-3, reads NAGVMQNPRHLVRRRGQEARLRCSPMKGHSHVYWYRQLPEEGLKFMVYLQKENIIDESGMPKERFSAEFPKEGPSILRIQQVVRGDSAAYFCASSPRDPITDTQYFGPGTRLTVL.

CDR3 DNA: TGTGCCAGCAGCGGCTCTGGAAACACCATATATTTT. Translation: CASSGSGNTIYF. V is TRBV5-6 and J is TRBJ1-3, with D hard to call. The CDR3 totals 12 residues. Germline V gene sequence: CDR1 SGHDT, CDR2 YYEEEE. Between the trimmed V and J ends, which lost 4 bases and 0 bases, there was a span of 2 bases.

The chain's CDR3 is CASSRGGGGGNPDTQYF. The DNA of the CDR3 is TGTGCCAGCTCCCGGGGGGGAGGGGGTGGGAATCCAGATACGCAGTATTTT. V gene TRBV19 combines with J gene TRBJ2-3; 8 nucleotides align to TRBD2. The germline CDR1 and CDR2 sequences are LNHDA and SQIVND (reference sequence). The CDR3 consists of 17 residues. After removal of 9 bases from V and 4 bases from J, the junction contained 18 bases not matched to a gene.

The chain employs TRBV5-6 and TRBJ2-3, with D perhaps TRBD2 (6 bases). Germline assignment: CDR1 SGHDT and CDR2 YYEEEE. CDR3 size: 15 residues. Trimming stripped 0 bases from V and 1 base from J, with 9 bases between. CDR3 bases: TGTGCCAGCAGCTTGGTCGGGGGAGGCACAGATACGCAGTATTTT. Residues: CASSLVGGGTDTQYF.

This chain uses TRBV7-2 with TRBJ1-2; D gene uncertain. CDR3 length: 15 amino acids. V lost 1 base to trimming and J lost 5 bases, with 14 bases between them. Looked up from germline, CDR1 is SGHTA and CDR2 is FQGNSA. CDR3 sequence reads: CASSLVVRQAYGYTF. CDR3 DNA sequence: TGTGCCAGCAGCTTAGTGGTTCGGCAGGCATATGGCTACACCTTC.

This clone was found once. The CDR3 DNA follows: TGTGCCAGCAGCAACCGGGACAGACCCAATGAGCAGTTCTTC. It specifies CASSNRDRPNEQFF. This chain links TRBV5-4 with TRBJ2-1; 7 bases map to TRBD1. CDR3 length: 14 residues. Losses at the gene ends were 4 bases for V and 6 bases for J; bases not matched to a gene: 7. CDR1 and CDR2 (germline): SGHNT, YYREEE (reference sequence).